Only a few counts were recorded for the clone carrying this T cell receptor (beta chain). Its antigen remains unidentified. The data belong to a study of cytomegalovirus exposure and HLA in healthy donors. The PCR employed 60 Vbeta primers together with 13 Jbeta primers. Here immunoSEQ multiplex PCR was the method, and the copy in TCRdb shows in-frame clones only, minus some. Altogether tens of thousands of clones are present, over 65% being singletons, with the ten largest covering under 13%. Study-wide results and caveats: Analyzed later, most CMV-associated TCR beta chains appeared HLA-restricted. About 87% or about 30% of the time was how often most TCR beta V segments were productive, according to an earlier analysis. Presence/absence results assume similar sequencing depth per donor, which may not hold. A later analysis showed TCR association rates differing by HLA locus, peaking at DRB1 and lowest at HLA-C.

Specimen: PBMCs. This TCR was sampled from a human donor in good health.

In DNA, the CDR3 is TGTGCCAGCAGCTTAGTAGGGACAAGTTTAGGAGATACGCAGTATTTT. It encodes CASSLVGTSLGDTQYF. The V and J genes are TRBV11-2 and TRBJ2-3, with D tentatively TRBD1 (6 bases). The V end lost 1 base, the J end lost 5 bases, and 16 bases lay between the germline ends. CDR1 is SGHAT and CDR2 is FQNNGV in the germline V gene. There are 16 residues in the CDR3.